These T cell receptor beta chains were read from a single sample in a study of T cell changes during pregnancy in multiple sclerosis. Method: immunoSEQ multiplex PCR; TCRdb's copy keeps in-frame clones and lacks some. The sample holds tens of thousands of clones, about 89% seen once. The source was CD4+ T cells from peripheral blood mononuclear cells, collected in the second trimester of pregnancy. These receptors were collected from a female donor with multiple sclerosis, enrolled in a pregnancy study. CDR3s include the opening cysteine and the closing phenylalanine or tryptophan. A D gene is named only where the DNA matches it firmly. Some rows have no size entry. The others give once, few or many, or a class for an expanded clone.

NA | TRBJ2-5 | TRBV7-5 | NA | 16 | TGTGCCAGAAGCTTAGGCGGGACAGGGGGACGAGAGACCCAGTACTTC | CARSLGGTGGRETQYF
NA | TRBJ2-3 | TRBV12-5 | NA | 16 | TGTGCTAGTGAGGCCACCTGGGAGGGGGAGGAGTATACGCAGTATTTT | CASEATWEGEEYTQYF
NA | TRBJ2-5 | TRBV5-1 | TRBD1 | 16 | TGCGCCAGCAGCTTGCGCGGACAGGGCAACCAGGAGACCCAGTACTTC | CASSLRGQGNQETQYF
NA | TRBJ2-1 | TRBV14 | TRBD2 | 17 | TGTGCCAGCAGCCACCGTTCTATGCGGGAGTCCTACAATGAGCAGTTCTTC | CASSHRSMRESYNEQFF
NA | TRBJ2-3 | TRBV6-6 | NA | 11 | TGTGCCAGCGGGAGTTACGATACGCAGTATTTT | CASGSYDTQYF
NA | TRBJ2-7 | TRBV7-8 | TRBD2 | 14 | TGTGCCAGCAGCTTGGGACTAGCGGGACGAGAGCAGTACTTC | CASSLGLAGREQYF
few | TRBJ2-5 | TRBV29-1 | NA | 11 | TGCAGCGCGAGTATCCAAGAGACCCAGTACTTC | CSASIQETQYF
NA | TRBJ1-5 | TRBV5-6 | TRBD1 | 15 | TGTGCCAGCAGCTTGGACAGGGGTAGCAATCAGCCCCAGCATTTT | CASSLDRGSNQPQHF
NA | TRBJ2-7 | TRBV9 | TRBD1 | 14 | TGTGCCAGCAGCCTACGACAGGGGTCCCACGAGCAGTACTTC | CASSLRQGSHEQYF
NA | TRBJ2-6 | TRBV7-2 | NA | 13 | TGTGCCAGCACCTACTCTGGGGCCAACGTCCTGACTTTC | CASTYSGANVLTF
NA | TRBJ1-1 | TRBV5-5 | NA | 13 | TGTGCCAGCAGCTTGGACAGGAACACTGAAGCTTTCTTT | CASSLDRNTEAFF
few | TRBJ1-6 | TRBV27 | NA | 14 | TGTGCCAGCAGCCCGACAGGCTATAATTCACCCCTCCACTTT | CASSPTGYNSPLHF
NA | TRBJ2-2 | TRBV11-3 | TRBD1 | 15 | TGTGCCAGCAGCTCGGCAGGGGGCGCCTCCGGGGAGCTGTTTTTT | CASSSAGGASGELFF
few | TRBJ1-6 | TRBV7-9 | TRBD1 | 15 | TGTGCCAGCAGCTCTAGCTCCGGAACAGGGGGGCCCCTCCACTTT | CASSSSSGTGGPLHF
NA | TRBJ2-6 | TRBV7-2 | TRBD1 | 17 | TGTGCCAGCAGCTTAGCGCCGGGGACAGCTGGGGCCAACGTCCTGACTTTC | CASSLAPGTAGANVLTF
NA | TRBJ2-1 | TRBV6-5 | TRBD1 | 13 | TGTGCCAGCAGTTTAACAGGGGGGCGTGAGCAGTTCTTC | CASSLTGGREQFF
NA | TRBJ1-2 | TRBV27 | TRBD1 | 17 | TGTGCCAGCAGCCTACGGGGACAGGGGGCAAACGCCTATGGCTACACCTTC | CASSLRGQGANAYGYTF
NA | TRBJ1-2 | TRBV10-3 | TRBD1 | 13 | TGTGCCATCAGTGAAGGACAGGTTCTTGGCTACACCTTC | CAISEGQVLGYTF
NA | TRBJ2-3 | TRBV2 | NA | 14 | TGTGCCAGCAGTGTTAGCGGTAGCACAGATACGCAGTATTTT | CASSVSGSTDTQYF
once | TRBJ1-2 | TRBV4-1 | TRBD1 | 15 | TGCGCCAGCAGAAATCCAGGGGGAAATAACTATGGCTACACCTTC | CASRNPGGNNYGYTF
once | TRBJ1-1 | TRBV7-9 | NA | 15 | TGTGCCAGCAGCTTATATGGGGGGGCGCCCACTGAAGCTTTCTTT | CASSLYGGAPTEAFF
few | TRBJ2-7 | TRBV7-9 | TRBD2 | 14 | TGTGCCAGTCGTTTAGCGGGAGCCTCCTACGAGCAGTACTTC | CASRLAGASYEQYF
NA | TRBJ1-6 | TRBV19 | TRBD1 | 14 | TGTGCCAGTAGTAAGACAGGGGGAGAGTCACCCCTCCACTTT | CASSKTGGESPLHF
NA | TRBJ1-6 | TRBV9 | TRBD1 | 14 | TGTGCCAGCAGCCCCCGACAGGGAAATTCACCCCTCCACTTT | CASSPRQGNSPLHF
NA | TRBJ1-2 | TRBV19 | NA | 14 | TGTGCCAGTAGTCGTGACAGCTATATTTATGGCTACACCTTC | CASSRDSYIYGYTF
NA | TRBJ2-6 | TRBV11-3 | NA | 16 | TGTGCCAGCAGCTACCTCCTTAGCCCCGGGGCCAACGTCCTGACTTTC | CASSYLLSPGANVLTF
NA | TRBJ2-2 | TRBV7-6 | TRBD2 | 15 | TGTGCCAGCAGCTTAGTAGCGGGAGTCGCCGGGGAGCTGTTTTTT | CASSLVAGVAGELFF
NA | TRBJ1-6 | TRBV4-1 | TRBD1 | 17 | TGCGCCAGCAGCGACCGGGACAGGGGTGCCTATAATTCACCCCTCCACTTT | CASSDRDRGAYNSPLHF
NA | TRBJ1-2 | TRBV7-2 | TRBD1 | 15 | TGTGCCAGCAGCTTAGCCCAGGGGGTTAAAGGCGGCTACACCTTC | CASSLAQGVKGGYTF
NA | TRBJ2-7 | TRBV28 | NA | 13 | TGTGCCAGCAGTTCGGGACTGATTATCGAGCAGTACTTC | CASSSGLIIEQYF
NA | TRBJ1-6 | TRBV2 | TRBD1 | 14 | TGTGCCAGCAGCCCAGACAGGGGCAATTCACCCCTCCACTTT | CASSPDRGNSPLHF
NA | TRBJ2-3 | TRBV5-5 | NA | 16 | TGTGCCAGCAGCTTGGCTGTGGGAGGCACCACAGATACGCAGTATTTT | CASSLAVGGTTDTQYF
NA | TRBJ2-7 | TRBV2 | TRBD2 | 14 | TGTGCCAGCAGTGATTTGGCGGGAGAATACGAGCAGTACTTC | CASSDLAGEYEQYF
NA | TRBJ2-3 | TRBV7-3 | TRBD1 | 12 | TGTGCCAGCAGCTTACGGACAGGGGCGCAGTATTTT | CASSLRTGAQYF